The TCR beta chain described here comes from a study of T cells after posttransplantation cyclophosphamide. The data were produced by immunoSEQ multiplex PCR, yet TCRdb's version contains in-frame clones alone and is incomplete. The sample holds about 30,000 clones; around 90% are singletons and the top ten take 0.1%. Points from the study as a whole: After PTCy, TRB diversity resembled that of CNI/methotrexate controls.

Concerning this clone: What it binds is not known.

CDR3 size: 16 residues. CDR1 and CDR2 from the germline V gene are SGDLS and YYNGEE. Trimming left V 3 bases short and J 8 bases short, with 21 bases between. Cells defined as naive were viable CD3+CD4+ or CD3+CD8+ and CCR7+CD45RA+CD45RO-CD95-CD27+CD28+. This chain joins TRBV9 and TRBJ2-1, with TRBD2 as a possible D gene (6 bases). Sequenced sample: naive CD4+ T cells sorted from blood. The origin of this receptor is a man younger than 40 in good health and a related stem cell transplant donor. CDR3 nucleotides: TGTGCCAGCAGCGATAGCGGAGGGGAAATGGGGGATGAGCAGTTCTTC. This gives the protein CASSDSGGEMGDEQFF.